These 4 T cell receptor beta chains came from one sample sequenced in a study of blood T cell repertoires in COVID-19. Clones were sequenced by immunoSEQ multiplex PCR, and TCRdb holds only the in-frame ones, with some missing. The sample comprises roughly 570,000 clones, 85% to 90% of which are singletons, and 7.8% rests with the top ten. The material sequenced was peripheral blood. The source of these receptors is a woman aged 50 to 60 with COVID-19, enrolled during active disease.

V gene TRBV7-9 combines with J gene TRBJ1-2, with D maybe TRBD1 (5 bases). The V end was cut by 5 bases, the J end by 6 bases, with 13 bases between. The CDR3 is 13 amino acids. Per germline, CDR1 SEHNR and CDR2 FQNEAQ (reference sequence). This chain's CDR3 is CASSHDSGNGYTF. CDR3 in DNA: TGTGCCAGCAGCCATGACAGTGGCAATGGCTACACCTTC.

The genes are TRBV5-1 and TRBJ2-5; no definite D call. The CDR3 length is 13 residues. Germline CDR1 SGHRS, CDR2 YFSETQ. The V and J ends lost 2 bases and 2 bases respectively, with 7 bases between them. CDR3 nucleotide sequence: TGCGCCAGCAGCTTAGCTCTTCAAGAGACCCAGTACTTC. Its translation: CASSLALQETQYF.

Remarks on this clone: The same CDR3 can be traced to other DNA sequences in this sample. The CDR3 DNA reads as TGTGCCAGCAGCCCGGGACAGGGGAACACTGAAGCTTTCTTT. It yields the protein CASSPGQGNTEAFF. The rearrangement uses TRBV7-3 and TRBJ1-1, with 9 bases matching TRBD1. The CDR3 runs to 14 residues. Germline V lookup: CDR1 SGHTA, CDR2 FQGTGA. V lost 5 bases, J lost 1 base, and 2 bases stayed unmatched.

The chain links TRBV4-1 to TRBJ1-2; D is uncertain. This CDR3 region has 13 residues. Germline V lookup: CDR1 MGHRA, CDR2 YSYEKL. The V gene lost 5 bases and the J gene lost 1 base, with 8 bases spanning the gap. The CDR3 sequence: CASSLQVNYGYTF. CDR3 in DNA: TGCGCCAGCAGCTTGCAGGTTAACTATGGCTACACCTTC.